Listed below are T cell receptor beta chains from one sample, sequenced in a study of vaccination effects on CD4 cells after COVID-19. The antigens these receptors bind are not known. Measured with immunoSEQ multiplex PCR; TCRdb has only the in-frame clones, and not every one. The sample includes tens of thousands of clones, 60% to 85% seen only once; the top ten take roughly a quarter. The source was CD4+ T cells from PBMCs cultured with HCoV-NL63 spike peptides, collected after COVID-19 vaccination. The origin of the receptors is a human donor who received a COVID-19 vaccine. CDR3s include the opening cysteine and the closing phenylalanine or tryptophan. D genes are given only for firm matches. Clone size is shown for a subset of rows, as once, few, many or a class of expanded clone.

d_call	v_call	j_call	clone_size	cdr3_aa	cdr3_nt
TRBD2	TRBV3-1/TRBV3-2	TRBJ2-1	-	CASSQVRTAGTSGGQSSYNEQFF	TGTGCCAGCAGCCAAGTACGAACCGCCGGGACTAGCGGGGGCCAGAGCTCCTACAATGAGCAGTTCTTC
-	TRBV25-1	TRBJ1-1	few	CASRDVGPRETEAFF	TGTGCCAGCAGGGACGTCGGTCCGAGGGAGACTGAAGCTTTCTTT
-	TRBV7-2	TRBJ2-4	-	CASSLVERNIQYF	TGTGCCAGCAGCTTAGTGGAGCGAAACATTCAGTACTTC
-	TRBV4-3	TRBJ1-4	-	CASSQSANEKLFF	TGCGCCAGCAGCCAGAGTGCGAATGAAAAACTGTTTTTT
TRBD1	TRBV5-6	TRBJ2-2	-	CASSYWDRDTGELFF	TGTGCCAGCAGCTACTGGGACAGAGACACCGGGGAGCTGTTTTTT
TRBD1	TRBV19	TRBJ2-1	-	CASTRDSSYNEQFF	TGTGCCAGTACAAGGGACAGCTCCTACAATGAGCAGTTCTTC
TRBD1	TRBV30	TRBJ2-7	-	CAWSAGTASYEQYF	TGTGCCTGGAGTGCCGGGACAGCCTCCTACGAGCAGTACTTC
-	TRBV11-2	TRBJ2-3	-	CASSLDPLAGDTQYF	TGTGCCAGCAGCTTAGATCCGCTAGCAGGAGATACGCAGTATTTT
-	TRBV7-2	TRBJ2-4	-	CASMQGVTNIQYF	TGTGCCAGCATGCAGGGCGTTACGAACATTCAGTACTTC
TRBD1	TRBV7-6	TRBJ1-1	-	CASSHRQGVGTEAFF	TGTGCCAGCAGCCATAGACAGGGTGTGGGCACTGAAGCTTTCTTT
-	TRBV3-1/TRBV3-2	TRBJ1-1	-	CASSQAGATEAFF	TGTGCCAGCAGCCAAGCGGGGGCCACTGAAGCTTTCTTT
-	TRBV6-5	TRBJ1-5	-	CASSSYQGSNQPQHF	TGTGCCAGCAGTTCATACCAGGGCAGCAATCAGCCCCAGCATTTT
-	TRBV5-4	TRBJ2-1	-	CASSSPGQGMDEQFF	TGTGCCAGCAGCTCGCCGGGGCAAGGCATGGATGAGCAGTTCTTC
TRBD1	TRBV13	TRBJ1-2	once	CASSSTGTGEEDGYTF	TGTGCCAGCAGCTCTACCGGGACAGGGGAAGAGGATGGCTACACCTTC
TRBD2	TRBV28	TRBJ2-7	-	CASSLTSGRITTEQYF	TGTGCCAGCAGCCTCACTAGCGGGAGAATCACAACCGAGCAGTACTTC
-	TRBV11-2	TRBJ1-1	once	CASSLNSGVRTEAFF	TGTGCCAGCAGCCTTAACTCCGGGGTCAGGACTGAAGCTTTCTTT
-	TRBV5-6	TRBJ2-1	-	CASSVYNEQFF	TGTGCCAGCAGCGTCTACAATGAGCAGTTCTTC
-	TRBV5-6	TRBJ1-2	-	CASSLTRAHGYTF	TGTGCCAGCAGCTTGACCAGGGCCCATGGCTACACCTTC
-	TRBV10-1	TRBJ2-7	large	CASSERGDRNWYEQYF	TGCGCCAGCAGTGAGAGAGGCGACAGGAACTGGTACGAGCAGTACTTC
-	TRBV10-3	TRBJ2-7	-	CAISQKGEREQYF	TGTGCCATCAGCCAGAAAGGGGAGAGGGAGCAGTACTTC
-	TRBV12-5	TRBJ1-5	few	CASPPGLSNQPQHF	TGTGCTAGCCCTCCCGGGTTGAGCAATCAGCCCCAGCATTTT
-	TRBV2	TRBJ2-1	-	CASSEFTRGNEQFF	TGTGCCAGCAGTGAATTTACTAGAGGCAATGAGCAGTTCTTC
TRBD2	TRBV3-1/TRBV3-2	TRBJ2-1	-	CASSQDTLAGNEQFF	TGTGCCAGCAGCCAAGATACACTAGCGGGCAATGAGCAGTTCTTC
-	TRBV6-5	TRBJ1-6	-	CASSMGLSYNSPLHF	TGTGCCAGCAGCATGGGTCTTTCTTATAATTCACCCCTCCACTTT
TRBD1	TRBV4-1	TRBJ1-2	-	CASSHGGTGIPYYGYTF	TGCGCCAGCAGCCACGGAGGGACAGGGATTCCATACTATGGCTACACCTTC
-	TRBV11-3	TRBJ1-3	-	CASTKNRVGNTIYF	TGTGCCAGCACCAAAAACAGGGTCGGGAACACCATATATTTT
-	TRBV14	TRBJ1-2	-	CASSQASTVYGYTF	TGTGCCAGCAGCCAAGCATCGACAGTCTATGGCTACACCTTC
-	TRBV4-1	TRBJ1-5	-	CASSKLGRNQPQHF	TGCGCCAGCAGCAAACTCGGACGGAATCAGCCCCAGCATTTT
-	TRBV5-1	TRBJ2-5	-	CASSWGDGAYF	-
-	TRBV2	TRBJ1-1	few	CASSVGENTEAFF	TGTGCCAGCAGTGTTGGGGAGAACACTGAAGCTTTCTTT
-	TRBV7-2	TRBJ1-3	-	CASSPQTGSGNTIYF	TGTGCCAGCAGCCCTCAGACAGGTTCAGGAAACACCATATATTTT